The entry below describes one TCR beta chain. Antigen specificity is unknown. These data originate in a study of shared clonotypes between healthy human individuals. Findings of the study overall: Clonotypes shared by all four donors outscored non-shared clonotypes in generation probability. Naive subsets generally exceeded memory subsets in estimated richness.

In replicate PCRs of sorted subsets, 150 to 200 ng DNA, approximately 32,000 T cell genomes, was used. The table came from immunoSEQ multiplex PCR; TCRdb's copy has only in-frame clones and leaves some out. The table includes about 990,000 clones, about 84% detected once. All donors qualified as healthy HIV-negative adults and had experienced no recent acute infections or vaccinations. The clonotype was recovered from a man aged 18 to 30 in good health. Some clones in this sample may be carry-over from other donors' samples. Sequenced: memory CD4+ T cells from PBMCs. Subset given: CD45RA-negative fraction.

The CDR3 here is CASSRQGAVRSYEQYF. In DNA form, the CDR3 reads TGTGCCAGCTCCCGGCAGGGGGCGGTTCGGAGCTACGAGCAGTACTTC. The chain recombines TRBV5-4 with TRBJ2-7; 8 nucleotides match TRBD1. The V and J ends lost 7 bases and 3 bases, in that order; junction bases with no gene match: 15. The CDR3 totals 16 residues. CDR1 is SGHNT and CDR2 is YYREEE in the germline V gene (reference sequence).